A selection of T cell receptor beta chains follows, all from one sample in a study of blood T cell repertoires in COVID-19. Repertoires were generated with immunoSEQ multiplex PCR, while TCRdb's copy carries only in-frame clones and drops some. The table lists 95,000 to 120,000 clones, 65% to 80% of them singletons. Sequences were obtained from peripheral blood. The receptors were sampled from a woman between 35 and 50 years old with acute or convalescent COVID-19. The CDR3 runs from the conserved cysteine through the conserved F or W. The order of the fields is V gene, CDR3 length, D gene, clone size, J gene, CDR3 protein, CDR3 DNA. The D gene is left open where the match is weak. Expanded clones get a size class; other rows say once, few or many, or leave the size out.

v_gene: TRBV2
len: 15
d_gene: .
abundance: .
j_gene: TRBJ1-1
CDR3aa: CARGGSSSTSTEAFF
CDR3nt: TGTGCCAGGGGAGGGAGCTCCTCCACGAGCACTGAAGCTTTCTTT

v_gene: TRBV27
len: 20
d_gene: .
abundance: .
j_gene: TRBJ2-5
CDR3aa: CASSLYGVSGRGTVRETQYF
CDR3nt: TGTGCCAGCAGTTTATATGGCGTGTCGGGCAGGGGAACGGTGAGAGAGACCCAGTACTTC

v_gene: TRBV7-9
len: 15
d_gene: TRBD1
abundance: .
j_gene: TRBJ1-2
CDR3aa: CASSSNRQGRNGYTF
CDR3nt: TGTGCCAGCAGCTCGAATAGACAGGGTAGAAATGGCTACACCTTC

v_gene: TRBV27
len: 13
d_gene: TRBD1
abundance: .
j_gene: TRBJ2-7
CDR3aa: CASSLRTGHEQYF
CDR3nt: TGTGCCAGCAGTTTACGGACAGGCCACGAGCAGTACTTC

v_gene: TRBV7-9
len: 18
d_gene: TRBD1
abundance: .
j_gene: TRBJ1-2
CDR3aa: CASSPRGQGSPLGYGYTF
CDR3nt: TGTGCCAGCAGCCCCAGGGGACAGGGTAGCCCGTTGGGCTATGGCTACACCTTC

v_gene: TRBV5-1
len: 13
d_gene: .
abundance: few
j_gene: TRBJ2-7
CDR3aa: CASSAGIQITPNF
CDR3nt: TGCGCCAGCAGCGCCGGGATCCAAATCACACCGAACTTC

v_gene: TRBV4-1
len: 13
d_gene: TRBD1
abundance: .
j_gene: TRBJ1-5
CDR3aa: CASSGQDDQPQHF
CDR3nt: TGCGCCAGCAGTGGACAGGATGATCAGCCCCAGCATTTT

v_gene: TRBV10-2
len: 13
d_gene: .
abundance: .
j_gene: TRBJ2-5
CDR3aa: CASRKGRTETQYF
CDR3nt: TGCGCCAGCAGAAAAGGGAGAACGGAGACCCAGTACTTC

v_gene: TRBV27
len: 17
d_gene: TRBD2
abundance: .
j_gene: TRBJ2-3
CDR3aa: CASSRATSGGRVNTQYF
CDR3nt: TGTGCCAGCAGTCGGGCGACTAGCGGGGGCCGCGTGAATACGCAGTATTTT

v_gene: TRBV12-3/TRBV12-4
len: 13
d_gene: .
abundance: .
j_gene: TRBJ1-2
CDR3aa: CASSFGSIYGYTF
CDR3nt: TGTGCCAGCAGTTTTGGGAGTATCTATGGCTACACCTTC

v_gene: TRBV24-1
len: 17
d_gene: TRBD2
abundance: .
j_gene: TRBJ2-1
CDR3aa: CATSDGAASGDHNEQFF
CDR3nt: TGTGCCACCAGTGATGGGGCCGCTAGCGGGGACCACAATGAGCAGTTCTTC

v_gene: TRBV3-1/TRBV3-2
len: 13
d_gene: .
abundance: .
j_gene: TRBJ2-7
CDR3aa: CASSQSGTYEQYF
CDR3nt: TGTGCCAGCAGCCAGTCAGGAACTTACGAGCAGTACTTC

v_gene: TRBV30
len: 13
d_gene: .
abundance: few
j_gene: TRBJ1-2
CDR3aa: CAWEPQRQNGYTF
CDR3nt: TGTGCCTGGGAGCCGCAACGACAGAATGGCTACACCTTC

v_gene: TRBV29-1
len: 12
d_gene: .
abundance: .
j_gene: TRBJ2-1
CDR3aa: CSVVPGGNEQFF
CDR3nt: TGCAGCGTTGTACCCGGAGGCAATGAGCAGTTCTTC

v_gene: TRBV19
len: 18
d_gene: TRBD1
abundance: .
j_gene: TRBJ2-2
CDR3aa: CASSIGALQGKFPGELFF
CDR3nt: TGTGCCAGTAGTATTGGGGCCCTACAGGGGAAGTTTCCCGGGGAGCTGTTTTTT

v_gene: TRBV4-1
len: 14
d_gene: .
abundance: .
j_gene: TRBJ2-4
CDR3aa: CASSQGGDRTDQYF
CDR3nt: TGCGCCAGCAGCCAGGGGGGGGACAGGACGGATCAGTACTTC

v_gene: TRBV28
len: 15
d_gene: TRBD1
abundance: .
j_gene: TRBJ2-7
CDR3aa: CASRRSGGASYEQYF
CDR3nt: TGTGCCAGCAGACGCTCAGGGGGCGCATCCTACGAGCAGTACTTC

v_gene: TRBV12-3/TRBV12-4
len: 13
d_gene: TRBD1
abundance: few
j_gene: TRBJ1-1
CDR3aa: CASRIGTAVEAFF
CDR3nt: TGTGCCAGCAGGATAGGGACAGCCGTTGAAGCTTTCTTT

v_gene: TRBV5-3
len: 14
d_gene: .
abundance: .
j_gene: TRBJ2-1
CDR3aa: CARSWVRVAQSTFF
CDR3nt: TGTGCCAGAAGCTGGGTTCGGGTAGCTCAATCCACGTTCTTC

v_gene: TRBV6-6
len: 13
d_gene: TRBD1
abundance: .
j_gene: TRBJ1-6
CDR3aa: CASSRDRNSPLHF
CDR3nt: TGTGCCAGCAGTAGGGACAGAAATTCACCCCTCCACTTT

v_gene: TRBV6-5
len: 13
d_gene: .
abundance: .
j_gene: TRBJ2-1
CDR3aa: CASSFLGHNEQFF
CDR3nt: TGTGCCAGCAGTTTTCTAGGTCACAATGAGCAGTTCTTC

v_gene: TRBV9
len: 14
d_gene: TRBD1
abundance: .
j_gene: TRBJ2-7
CDR3aa: CASSPQTGSYEQYF
CDR3nt: TGTGCCAGCAGCCCCCAGACAGGGTCCTACGAGCAGTACTTC

v_gene: TRBV7-3
len: 15
d_gene: TRBD2
abundance: .
j_gene: TRBJ2-3
CDR3aa: CASSFSGGATDTQYF
CDR3nt: TGTGCCAGCAGCTTCAGCGGGGGGGCAACAGATACGCAGTATTTT

v_gene: TRBV9
len: 15
d_gene: .
abundance: .
j_gene: TRBJ2-1
CDR3aa: CASSAAGGSYNEQFF
CDR3nt: TGTGCCAGCAGCGCAGCAGGAGGCTCCTACAATGAGCAGTTCTTC

v_gene: TRBV18
len: 17
d_gene: .
abundance: .
j_gene: TRBJ2-7
CDR3aa: CASSPLRIGHGNYEQYF
CDR3nt: TGTGCCAGCTCACCGCTGAGGATAGGACACGGAAACTACGAGCAGTACTTC

v_gene: TRBV2
len: 16
d_gene: TRBD1
abundance: once
j_gene: TRBJ1-5
CDR3aa: CASSSEAGTGFGPQHF
CDR3nt: TGTGCCAGCAGTTCTGAAGCCGGGACAGGGTTCGGGCCCCAGCATTTT

v_gene: TRBV7-9
len: 11
d_gene: TRBD2
abundance: .
j_gene: TRBJ2-5
CDR3aa: CASTSGETQYF
CDR3nt: TGTGCCAGCACTAGCGGGGAGACCCAGTACTTC

v_gene: TRBV18
len: 17
d_gene: .
abundance: few
j_gene: TRBJ1-1
CDR3aa: CASSPSGPGDSAVEAFF
CDR3nt: TGTGCCAGCTCACCTTCGGGTCCTGGTGATTCTGCGGTTGAAGCTTTCTTT

v_gene: TRBV30
len: 13
d_gene: .
abundance: .
j_gene: TRBJ2-6
CDR3aa: CAWGHSGANVLTF
CDR3nt: TGTGCCTGGGGTCACTCTGGGGCCAACGTCCTGACTTTC

v_gene: TRBV29-1
len: 15
d_gene: TRBD1
abundance: .
j_gene: TRBJ2-1
CDR3aa: CSVEVGTGFRDEQFF
CDR3nt: TGCAGCGTTGAAGTTGGGACAGGGTTTAGGGATGAGCAGTTCTTC

v_gene: TRBV27
len: 17
d_gene: TRBD2
abundance: .
j_gene: TRBJ2-3
CDR3aa: CASSPLLAGGPGDTQYF
CDR3nt: TGTGCCAGCAGTCCATTACTAGCGGGGGGGCCGGGAGATACGCAGTATTTT

v_gene: TRBV24-1
len: 16
d_gene: TRBD2
abundance: .
j_gene: TRBJ2-1
CDR3aa: CATSDLMVAGGTEQFF
CDR3nt: TGTGCCACCAGTGATTTGATGGTAGCGGGGGGTACTGAGCAGTTCTTC

v_gene: TRBV19
len: 16
d_gene: .
abundance: .
j_gene: TRBJ1-5
CDR3aa: CASSISAVHSNQPQHF
CDR3nt: TGTGCCAGTAGTATCAGCGCAGTCCATAGCAATCAGCCCCAGCATTTT

v_gene: TRBV7-2
len: 15
d_gene: TRBD2
abundance: .
j_gene: TRBJ2-5
CDR3aa: CASSSQLAVQETQYF
CDR3nt: TGTGCCAGCAGCTCGCAACTAGCGGTACAAGAGACCCAGTACTTC

v_gene: TRBV29-1
len: 16
d_gene: .
abundance: .
j_gene: TRBJ1-2
CDR3aa: CSVRGAPPEGNYGYTF
CDR3nt: TGCAGCGTGCGGGGGGCCCCCCCCGAGGGGAACTATGGCTACACCTTC

v_gene: TRBV6-4
len: 14
d_gene: .
abundance: .
j_gene: TRBJ1-2
CDR3aa: CASSDGGESDGYTF
CDR3nt: TGTGCCAGCAGTGACGGGGGGGAATCCGACGGCTACACCTTC

v_gene: TRBV7-9
len: 16
d_gene: .
abundance: few
j_gene: TRBJ1-3
CDR3aa: CASSSNLQSSGNTIYF
CDR3nt: TGTGCCAGCAGCTCCAACTTACAGAGCTCTGGAAACACCATATATTTT

v_gene: TRBV7-2
len: 13
d_gene: TRBD1
abundance: .
j_gene: TRBJ1-3
CDR3aa: CASSLVQGNTIYF
CDR3nt: TGTGCCAGCAGCTTAGTACAGGGGAACACCATATATTTT

v_gene: TRBV24-1
len: 16
d_gene: .
abundance: few
j_gene: TRBJ1-3
CDR3aa: CATSDSRGFSGNTIYF
CDR3nt: TGTGCCACCAGTGATTCCCGCGGGTTCTCTGGAAACACCATATATTTT

v_gene: TRBV4-1
len: 19
d_gene: TRBD2
abundance: .
j_gene: TRBJ2-2
CDR3aa: CASSQDLGSGGADTGELFF
CDR3nt: TGCGCCAGCAGCCAAGATCTGGGTTCCGGGGGGGCTGACACCGGGGAGCTGTTTTTT

v_gene: TRBV27
len: 13
d_gene: TRBD1
abundance: .
j_gene: TRBJ2-7
CDR3aa: CASSLQTGYEQYF
CDR3nt: TGTGCCAGCAGTTTACAGACAGGGTACGAGCAGTACTTC

v_gene: TRBV5-1
len: 16
d_gene: TRBD1
abundance: few
j_gene: TRBJ2-5
CDR3aa: CASSGGTGGYQETQYF
CDR3nt: TGCGCCAGCAGCGGGGGGACAGGGGGCTATCAAGAGACCCAGTACTTC

v_gene: TRBV28
len: 14
d_gene: .
abundance: .
j_gene: TRBJ2-7
CDR3aa: CASSLARPVYEQYF
CDR3nt: TGTGCCAGCAGTTTGGCCAGGCCCGTCTACGAGCAGTACTTC

v_gene: TRBV4-2
len: 17
d_gene: TRBD1
abundance: .
j_gene: TRBJ1-6
CDR3aa: CASSQVPGQGDNSPLHF
CDR3nt: TGTGCCAGCAGCCAAGTTCCGGGACAGGGAGATAATTCACCCCTCCACTTT